One and the same sample provided the 20 T cell receptor beta chains below, sequenced in a study of cytotoxic CD8 clonotypes in ibrutinib-treated CLL. Using immunoSEQ multiplex PCR, the repertoire was profiled, and TCRdb retains in-frame clones only, with some absent. Here the sample spans 30,000 to 40,000 clones, roughly three quarters being singletons. Sequencing used PBMCs, obtained before ibrutinib treatment. Source of these receptors: a human donor with chronic lymphocytic leukemia.

This chain links TRBV7-6 with TRBJ2-7; D call uncertain. CDR3 length: 14 residues. The V gene lost 4 bases and the J gene lost 4 bases, with 14 bases spanning the gap. Looked up from germline, CDR1 is SGHVS and CDR2 is FNYEAQ. The CDR3 loop is CASSSSAPPYEQYF. For the CDR3, the DNA is TGTGCCAGCAGCTCCTCAGCTCCGCCGTACGAGCAGTACTTC.

This clone showed up just once. The chain links TRBV15 to TRBJ2-4, with D possibly being TRBD2 (5 bases). Germline V gene sequence: CDR1 LNHNV, CDR2 YYDKDF (reference sequence). The CDR3 covers 15 residues. The germline V and J ends were trimmed by 0 bases and 10 bases, with 16 bases remaining between them. CDR3 in DNA: TGTGCCACCAGCAGAGAGAGAGTAGCGTTTCATATTCAGTACTTC. Encoded protein: CATSRERVAFHIQYF.

This sequence joins TRBV18 and TRBJ2-7, with TRBD1 matching 11 bases. CDR1 KGHSH and CDR2 LQKENI come from the germline V gene. The CDR3 consists of 15 residues. Trimming removed 5 bases from V and 9 bases from J; junction bases left unmatched: 12. Here the CDR3 DNA reads TGTGCCAGCTCATCGGGACAGGGGGTTCGGGTTTGGCAGTACTTC. It yields the protein CASSSGQGVRVWQYF.

The V gene is TRBV11-1, the J gene TRBJ2-3, with 8 positions matching TRBD2. V gave up 10 bases and J gave up 2 bases; unmatched junction bases: 11. There are 15 residues in the CDR3. Germline V gives CDR1 SGHAT, CDR2 FQDESV (reference sequence). This CDR3 reads CATGAAGADTDTQYF. The CDR3 nucleotides are TGTGCCACCGGAGCAGCGGGGGCGGACACAGATACGCAGTATTTT.

The genes are TRBV4-2 and TRBJ2-7; 9 bases map to TRBD2. The CDR3 contains 17 residues. V dropped 1 base and J dropped 0; count of bases not matched to a gene: 7. Germline V gene sequence: CDR1 LGHNA, CDR2 YNFKEQ. The CDR3 DNA sequence: TGTGCCAGCAGCCAAGGGATAGCGGGGGTTAGCTCCTACGAGCAGTACTTC. It codes for CASSQGIAGVSSYEQYF.

This rearrangement joins TRBV7-9 to TRBJ1-2; D is possibly TRBD1 (5 bases). The germline V and J ends were trimmed by 5 bases and 1 base, with 14 bases remaining between them. This CDR3 is 15 amino acids long. Germline V gene lookup returns CDR1 SEHNR and CDR2 FQNEAQ (reference sequence). The chain's CDR3 is CASSQRTQSNYGYTF. In DNA, the CDR3 is TGTGCCAGCAGCCAAAGGACACAGAGTAACTATGGCTACACCTTC.

The chain carries TRBV7-2 and TRBJ1-2; tentative D call: TRBD1 (6 bases). Trimming stripped 5 bases from V and 4 bases from J, with 17 bases between. The CDR3 runs to 15 residues. Germline values: CDR1 SGHTA, CDR2 FQGNSA. The CDR3 spells CASSPRWSGAYGYTF. CDR3 bases: TGTGCCAGCAGCCCCCGGTGGTCGGGGGCCTATGGCTACACCTTC.

This chain joins TRBV19 and TRBJ1-5, with 9 bases lining up with TRBD1. Germline CDR1 reads LNHDA; CDR2 reads SQIVND (reference sequence). V dropped 7 bases and J dropped 3; count of bases not matched to a gene: 10. The CDR3 has 16 residues. The CDR3 loop reads CASTRRDRANNQPQHF. CDR3 coding DNA: TGTGCCAGTACCCGGAGGGACAGGGCCAACAATCAGCCCCAGCATTTT. The full variable domain, with the rest looked up from reference TRBV19 and TRBJ1-5, is DGGITQSPKYLFRKEGQNVTLSCEQNLNHDAMYWYRQDPGQGLRLIYYSQIVNDFQKGDIAEGYSVSREKKESFPLTVTSAQKNPTAFYLCASTRRDRANNQPQHFGDGTRLSIL.

The chain uses TRBV9 and TRBJ1-3; D is unclear. The germline V gene encodes CDR1 SGDLS and CDR2 YYNGEE. The V end lost 0 bases, the J end lost 0 bases, and 7 bases lay between the germline ends. The CDR3 totals 15 residues. CDR3: CASSVGFSSGNTIYF. The DNA of the CDR3 is TGTGCCAGCAGCGTAGGATTCAGCTCTGGAAACACCATATATTTT.

The sample holds a few counts of this clone. The V gene is TRBV6-5, the J gene TRBJ2-7; D uncertain. The CDR3 is 14 residues long. V dropped 9 bases and J dropped 3 bases, with 18 bases sitting between them. Germline CDR1 MNHEY, CDR2 SVGAGI. The CDR3 bases are TGTGCCAGTTGCCCCACCCGACGGTACTACGAGCAGTACTTC. Encoded protein: CASCPTRRYYEQYF.

The chain combines TRBV10-3 with TRBJ1-2; D is unresolved. Germline CDR1 is ENHRY and CDR2 is SYGVKD. Trimming pared 3 bases from V and 1 base from J, leaving 6 bases between. The CDR3 loop spans 13 amino acids. The CDR3: CAISESFNYGYTF. DNA of the CDR3: TGTGCCATCAGTGAAAGTTTTAACTATGGCTACACCTTC.

The V and J genes are TRBV18 and TRBJ1-3; 10 nucleotides align to TRBD1. The CDR3 consists of 15 residues. The germline gives CDR1 KGHSH, CDR2 LQKENI. The V and J ends lost 2 bases and 2 bases, in that order; junction bases with no gene match: 0. The DNA for the CDR3 is TGTGCCAGCTCACCAGACAGGGGGCCTGGAAACACCATATATTTT. Its protein product is CASSPDRGPGNTIYF.

This clone was picked up a small number of times. The chain recombines TRBV7-6 with TRBJ2-7; D remains ambiguous. Germline CDR1 is SGHVS and CDR2 is FNYEAQ. The CDR3 sequence is 15 residues long. The V end lost 0 bases, the J end lost 0 bases, and 9 bases lay between the germline ends. The CDR3 bases are TGTGCCAGCAGCTTAGCGGACGGAGCCTCCTACGAGCAGTACTTC. It specifies CASSLADGASYEQYF.

The V gene is TRBV6-4, the J gene TRBJ1-1, with 8 positions matching TRBD1. V was pared by 0 bases and J by 5 bases, with 8 bases of the junction left unmatched. Germline V gives CDR1 MRHNA, CDR2 SNTAGT. The CDR3 spans 16 residues. The CDR3 coding sequence is TGTGCCAGCAGTGACTCTGGGCAGGGGGCGGCTACTGAAGCTTTCTTT. Translation gives CASSDSGQGAATEAFF.

The chain employs TRBV11-2 and TRBJ1-1, with D tentatively TRBD1 (6 bases). V was shortened by 0 bases and J by 3 bases, with 14 bases between the two germline ends. Germline CDR1 reads SGHAT; CDR2 reads FQNNGV. The CDR3 contains 16 residues. The CDR3 nucleotides read TGTGCCAGCAGCTTAGATAGGGCAGGGGTCGACACTGAAGCTTTCTTT. This sequence encodes CASSLDRAGVDTEAFF.

The genes are TRBV10-3 and TRBJ1-1, with 12 bases lining up with TRBD1. The J segment lost 5 bases and the V segment lost 4 bases, leaving 14 bases of the junction unmatched. The CDR3 has 18 residues. Germline V gene lookup returns CDR1 ENHRY and CDR2 SYGVKD. CDR3 coding DNA: TGTGCCATCAGTGGGTCGGGACAGGGGGCGCTGAGTCGGACTGAAGCTTTCTTT. Residues: CAISGSGQGALSRTEAFF.

This chain's CDR3 is CASSLGQTNTEAFF. CDR3 coding DNA: TGCGCCAGCAGCTTGGGACAGACGAACACTGAAGCTTTCTTT. The rearrangement links TRBV5-1 to TRBJ1-1; D might be TRBD1 (5 bases). Germline CDR1 is SGHRS and CDR2 is YFSETQ. Between the trimmed V and J ends, which lost 0 bases and 1 base, there was a span of 7 bases. The CDR3 length is 14 residues.

In its sample, this clone was seen a few times. The chain employs TRBV10-3 and TRBJ2-5; perhaps TRBD2 as D (5 bases). The V gene's germline CDR1 is ENHRY and CDR2 SYGVKD. V was pared by 0 bases and J by 4 bases, with 12 bases between. The CDR3 totals 15 residues. The CDR3 reads CAISESRGLGETQYF. CDR3 nucleotide sequence: TGTGCCATCAGTGAGTCGAGAGGGCTTGGAGAGACCCAGTACTTC.

CDR3 in DNA: TGTGCCAGCAGCGTAGAAGCGGGGGTAGAGACCCAGTACTTC. Amino acid sequence: CASSVEAGVETQYF. The chain recombines TRBV9 with TRBJ2-5, with 8 bases aligning to TRBD2. V shed 0 bases and J 4 bases; nucleotides not matched to a gene: 2. This CDR3 region has 14 residues. The germline gives CDR1 SGDLS, CDR2 YYNGEE. Looking up the rest from reference TRBV9 and TRBJ2-5 gives the full variable domain: DSGVTQTPKHLITATGQRVTLRCSPRSGDLSVYWYQQSLDQGLQFLIQYYNGEERAKGNILERFSAQQFPDLHSELNLSSLELGDSALYFCASSVEAGVETQYFGPGTRLLVL.

This clone was picked up a small number of times. DNA of the CDR3: TGTGCCAGCGCTCGGGAGGAGGATTACCACGAGCAGTACTTC. It encodes CASAREEDYHEQYF. This chain connects TRBV9 to TRBJ2-7, with 7 bases aligning to TRBD2. CDR1 and CDR2 (germline): SGDLS, YYNGEE. The CDR3 consists of 14 residues. Germline trimming cut 7 bases from V and 5 bases from J; bases unmatched to any gene: 12. The full variable domain, its missing parts supplied by reference TRBV9 and TRBJ2-7, is DSGVTQTPKHLITATGQRVTLRCSPRSGDLSVYWYQQSLDQGLQFLIQYYNGEERAKGNILERFSAQQFPDLHSELNLSSLELGDSALYFCASAREEDYHEQYFGPGTRLTVT.